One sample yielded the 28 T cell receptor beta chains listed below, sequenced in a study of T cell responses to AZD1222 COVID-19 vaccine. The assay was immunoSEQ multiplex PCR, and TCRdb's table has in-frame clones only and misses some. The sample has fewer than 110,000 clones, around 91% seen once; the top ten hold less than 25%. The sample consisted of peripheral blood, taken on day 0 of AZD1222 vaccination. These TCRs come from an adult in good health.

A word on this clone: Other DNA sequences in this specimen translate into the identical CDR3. The CDR3 spells CASRREDYGYTF. The CDR3 DNA follows: TGTGCCAGCAGACGGGAAGACTATGGCTACACCTTC. This sequence joins TRBV27 and TRBJ1-2; D is ambiguous. This CDR3 comprises 12 residues. Trimming removed 6 bases from V and 3 bases from J, with 8 bases in between. Per the germline V gene, CDR1 is MNHEY and CDR2 is SMNVEV (reference sequence).

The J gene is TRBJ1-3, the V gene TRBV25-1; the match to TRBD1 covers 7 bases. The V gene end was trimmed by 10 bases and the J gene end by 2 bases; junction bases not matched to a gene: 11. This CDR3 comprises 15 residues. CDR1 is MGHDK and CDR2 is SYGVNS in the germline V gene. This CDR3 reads CANEEIQGPGNTIYF. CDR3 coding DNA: TGTGCCAACGAGGAAATACAGGGGCCTGGAAACACCATATATTTT.

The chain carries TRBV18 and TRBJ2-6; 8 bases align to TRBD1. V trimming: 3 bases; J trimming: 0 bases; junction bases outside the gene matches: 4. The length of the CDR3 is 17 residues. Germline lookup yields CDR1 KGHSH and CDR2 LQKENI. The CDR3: CASSPRTGHSGANVLTF. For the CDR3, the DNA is TGTGCCAGCTCACCGAGGACAGGGCACTCTGGGGCCAACGTCCTGACTTTC. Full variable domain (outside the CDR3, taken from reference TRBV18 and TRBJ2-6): NAGVMQNPRHLVRRRGQEARLRCSPMKGHSHVYWYRQLPEEGLKFMVYLQKENIIDESGMPKERFSAEFPKEGPSILRIQQVVRGDSAAYFCASSPRTGHSGANVLTFGAGSRLTVL.

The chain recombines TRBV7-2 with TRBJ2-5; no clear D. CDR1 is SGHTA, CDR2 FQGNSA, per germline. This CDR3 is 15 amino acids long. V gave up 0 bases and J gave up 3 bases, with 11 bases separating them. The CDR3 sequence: CASSLALGNKETQYF. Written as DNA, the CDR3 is TGTGCCAGCAGCTTAGCTCTGGGGAATAAAGAGACCCAGTACTTC.

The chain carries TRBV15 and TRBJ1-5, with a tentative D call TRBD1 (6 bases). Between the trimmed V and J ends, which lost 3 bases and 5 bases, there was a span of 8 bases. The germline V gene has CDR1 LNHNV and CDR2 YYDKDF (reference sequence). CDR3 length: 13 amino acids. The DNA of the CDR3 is TGTGCCACCAGCAGGACAGGTGATCAGCCCCAGCATTTT. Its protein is CATSRTGDQPQHF.

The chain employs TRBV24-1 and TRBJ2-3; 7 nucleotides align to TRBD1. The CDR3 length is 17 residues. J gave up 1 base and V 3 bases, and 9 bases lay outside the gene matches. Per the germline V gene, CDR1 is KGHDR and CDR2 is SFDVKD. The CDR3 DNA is TGTGCCACCAGTGATGGGAACAGGGGAGTGGGCACAGATACGCAGTATTTT. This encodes CATSDGNRGVGTDTQYF.

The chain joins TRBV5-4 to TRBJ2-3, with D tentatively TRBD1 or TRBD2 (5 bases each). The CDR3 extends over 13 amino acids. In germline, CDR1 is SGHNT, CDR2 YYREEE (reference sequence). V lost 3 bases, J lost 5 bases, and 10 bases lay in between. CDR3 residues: CASSSRGGDTQYF. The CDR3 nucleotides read TGTGCCAGCAGCTCGAGGGGTGGAGATACGCAGTATTTT.

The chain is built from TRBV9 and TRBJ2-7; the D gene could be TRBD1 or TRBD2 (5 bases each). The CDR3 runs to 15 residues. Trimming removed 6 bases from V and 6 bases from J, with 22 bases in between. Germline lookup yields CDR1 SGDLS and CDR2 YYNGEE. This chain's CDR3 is CASTYGAETTGEQYF. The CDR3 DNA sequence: TGTGCCAGCACCTACGGGGCTGAAACCACCGGCGAGCAGTACTTC.

CDR3 in amino acids: CAWSFRTVNYGYTF. The CDR3 bases are TGTGCCTGGAGTTTCAGGACAGTCAACTATGGCTACACCTTC. The V and J genes are TRBV30 and TRBJ1-2, with TRBD1 as a possible D gene (6 bases). The germline V gene encodes CDR1 GTSNPN and CDR2 SVGIG (reference sequence). V was shortened by 2 bases and J by 2 bases, with 12 bases between the two germline ends. CDR3 length equals 14 residues. The complete variable domain, with remaining parts taken from reference TRBV30 and TRBJ1-2, reads SQTIHQWPATLVQPVGSPLSLECTVEGTSNPNLYWYRQAAGRGLQLLFYSVGIGQISSEVPQNLSASRPQDRQFILSSKKLLLSDSGFYLCAWSFRTVNYGYTFGSGTRLTVV.

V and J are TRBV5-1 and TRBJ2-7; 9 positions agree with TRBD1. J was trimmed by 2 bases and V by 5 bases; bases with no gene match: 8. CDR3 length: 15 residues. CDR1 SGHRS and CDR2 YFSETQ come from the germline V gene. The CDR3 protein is CASRAGTGKTYEQYF. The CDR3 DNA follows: TGCGCCAGCAGGGCCGGGACAGGGAAGACCTACGAGCAGTACTTC.

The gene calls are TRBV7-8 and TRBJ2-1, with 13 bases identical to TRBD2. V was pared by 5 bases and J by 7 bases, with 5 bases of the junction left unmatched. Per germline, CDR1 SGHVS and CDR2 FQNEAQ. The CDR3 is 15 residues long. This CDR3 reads CASSIGLAGENEQFF. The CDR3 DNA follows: TGTGCCAGCAGCATCGGACTAGCGGGGGAGAATGAGCAGTTCTTC.

The CDR3 DNA is TGTGCCAGCAGCCCTGGACTAGCGGGACGAGGCTATGGAGATACGCAGTATTTT. Encoded protein: CASSPGLAGRGYGDTQYF. V and J are TRBV5-6 and TRBJ2-3; TRBD2 matches at 12 bases. This CDR3 contains 18 residues. J lost 5 bases, V lost 4 bases, and 14 bases had no gene match. Germline V CDR1 and CDR2: SGHDT, YYEEEE.

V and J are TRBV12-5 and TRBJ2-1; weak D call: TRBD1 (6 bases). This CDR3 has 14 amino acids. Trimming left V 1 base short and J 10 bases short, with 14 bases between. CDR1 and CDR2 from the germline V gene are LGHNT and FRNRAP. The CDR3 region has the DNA TGTGCTAGTGGTTTGGCCAGGGGTGATGGGGAGCAGTTCTTC. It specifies CASGLARGDGEQFF. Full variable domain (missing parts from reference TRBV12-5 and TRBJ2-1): DARVTQTPRHKVTEMGQEVTMRCQPILGHNTVFWYRQTMMQGLELLAYFRNRAPLDDSGMPKDRFSAEMPDATLATLKIQPSEPRDSAVYFCASGLARGDGEQFFGPGTRLTVL.

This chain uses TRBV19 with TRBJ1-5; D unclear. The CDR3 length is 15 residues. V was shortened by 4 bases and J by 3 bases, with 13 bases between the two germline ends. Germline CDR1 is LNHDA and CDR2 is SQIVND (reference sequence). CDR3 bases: TGTGCCAGTAGTACGCTTGGGGAGGACAATCAGCCCCAGCATTTT. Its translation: CASSTLGEDNQPQHF.

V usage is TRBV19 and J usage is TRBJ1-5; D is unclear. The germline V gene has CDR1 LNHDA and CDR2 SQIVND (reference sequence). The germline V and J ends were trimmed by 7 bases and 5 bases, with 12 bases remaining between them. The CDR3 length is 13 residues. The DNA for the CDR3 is TGTGCCAGTAAACCCCCTGGAGATCAGCCCCAGCATTTT. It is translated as CASKPPGDQPQHF.

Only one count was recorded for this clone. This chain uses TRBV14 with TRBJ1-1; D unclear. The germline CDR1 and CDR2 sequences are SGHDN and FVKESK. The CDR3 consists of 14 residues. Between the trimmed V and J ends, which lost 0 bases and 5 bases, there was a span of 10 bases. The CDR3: CASSQDLLGTEAFF. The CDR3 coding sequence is TGTGCCAGCAGCCAAGACCTTCTCGGGACTGAAGCTTTCTTT.

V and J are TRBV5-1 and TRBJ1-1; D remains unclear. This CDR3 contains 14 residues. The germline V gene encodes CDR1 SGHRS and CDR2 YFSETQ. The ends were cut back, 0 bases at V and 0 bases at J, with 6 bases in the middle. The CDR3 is CASSLDSLNTEAFF. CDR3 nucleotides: TGCGCCAGCAGCTTGGACTCATTGAACACTGAAGCTTTCTTT.

The CDR3 loop is CASIIDRALDHGYTF. The CDR3 bases are TGTGCCAGCATTATTGACAGGGCATTAGACCATGGCTACACCTTC. V and J are TRBV6-5 and TRBJ1-2; TRBD1 aligns across 7 bases. The CDR3 has 15 amino acids. The V gene's germline CDR1 is MNHEY and CDR2 SVGAGI. Germline trimming cut 7 bases from V and 6 bases from J; bases unmatched to any gene: 14.

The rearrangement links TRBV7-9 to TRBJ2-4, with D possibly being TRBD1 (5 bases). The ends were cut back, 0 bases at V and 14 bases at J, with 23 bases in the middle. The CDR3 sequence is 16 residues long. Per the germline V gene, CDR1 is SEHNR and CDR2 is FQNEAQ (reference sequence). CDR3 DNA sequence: TGTGCCAGCAGCTTAGCTGGGCTCGGGCAGGGCGGAAATAAGTACTTC. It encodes CASSLAGLGQGGNKYF.

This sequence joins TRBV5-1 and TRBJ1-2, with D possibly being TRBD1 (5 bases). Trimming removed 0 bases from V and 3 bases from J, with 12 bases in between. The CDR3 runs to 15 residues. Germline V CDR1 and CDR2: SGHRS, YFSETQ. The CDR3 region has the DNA TGCGCCAGCAGCTTGGGGGGACTGAATGACTATGGCTACACCTTC. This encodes CASSLGGLNDYGYTF.

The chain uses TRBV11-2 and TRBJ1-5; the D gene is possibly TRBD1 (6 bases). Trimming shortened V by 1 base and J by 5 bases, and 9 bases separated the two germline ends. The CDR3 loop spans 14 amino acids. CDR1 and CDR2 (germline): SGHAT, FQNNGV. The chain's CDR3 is CASSLGTAYQPQHF. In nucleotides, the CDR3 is TGTGCCAGCAGCTTAGGGACAGCGTATCAGCCCCAGCATTTT.

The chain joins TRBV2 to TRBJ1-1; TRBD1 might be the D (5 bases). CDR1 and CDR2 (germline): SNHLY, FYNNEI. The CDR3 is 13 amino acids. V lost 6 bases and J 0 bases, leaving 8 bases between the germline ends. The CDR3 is CASRVGLNTEAFF. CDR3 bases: TGTGCCAGCAGGGTGGGGCTGAACACTGAAGCTTTCTTT.

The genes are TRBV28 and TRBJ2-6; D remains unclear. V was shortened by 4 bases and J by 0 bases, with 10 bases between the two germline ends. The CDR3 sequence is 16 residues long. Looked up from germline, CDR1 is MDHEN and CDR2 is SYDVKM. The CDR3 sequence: CASSSDTFSGANVLTF. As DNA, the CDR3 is TGTGCCAGCAGTTCCGACACATTCTCTGGGGCCAACGTCCTGACTTTC.

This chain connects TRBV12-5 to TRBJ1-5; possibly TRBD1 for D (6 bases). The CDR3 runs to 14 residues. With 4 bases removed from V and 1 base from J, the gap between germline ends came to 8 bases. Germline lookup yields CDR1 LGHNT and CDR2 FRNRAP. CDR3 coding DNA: TGTGCTAGTGGTTGGGGGACAAGCAATCAGCCCCAGCATTTT. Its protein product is CASGWGTSNQPQHF.

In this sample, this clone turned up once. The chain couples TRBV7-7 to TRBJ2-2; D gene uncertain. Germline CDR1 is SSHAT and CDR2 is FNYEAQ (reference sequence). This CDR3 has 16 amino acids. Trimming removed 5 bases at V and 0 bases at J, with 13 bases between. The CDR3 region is CASSDERQPNTGELFF. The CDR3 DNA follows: TGTGCCAGCAGCGACGAAAGGCAGCCGAACACCGGGGAGCTGTTTTTT.

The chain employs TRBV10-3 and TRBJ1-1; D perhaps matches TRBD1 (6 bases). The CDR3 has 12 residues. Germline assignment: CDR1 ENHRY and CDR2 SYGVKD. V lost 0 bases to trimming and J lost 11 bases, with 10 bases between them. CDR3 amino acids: CAISESGGYAFF. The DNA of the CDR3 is TGTGCCATCAGTGAGTCAGGGGGGTATGCTTTCTTT.

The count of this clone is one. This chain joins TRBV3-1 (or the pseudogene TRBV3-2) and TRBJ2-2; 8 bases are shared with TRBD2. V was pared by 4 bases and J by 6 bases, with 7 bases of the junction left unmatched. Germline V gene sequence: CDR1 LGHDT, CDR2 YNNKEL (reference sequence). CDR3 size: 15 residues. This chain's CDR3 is CASSPPGLAAGELFF. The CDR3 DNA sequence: TGTGCCAGCAGCCCACCCGGACTAGCCGCCGGGGAGCTGTTTTTT.

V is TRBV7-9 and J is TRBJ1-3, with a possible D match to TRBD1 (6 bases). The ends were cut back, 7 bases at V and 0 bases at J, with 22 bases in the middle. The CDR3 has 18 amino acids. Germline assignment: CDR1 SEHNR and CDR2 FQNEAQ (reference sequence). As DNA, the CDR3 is TGTGCCAGCACCCCCCCCGCCGGGGCAGGGGTCTCTGGAAACACCATATATTTT. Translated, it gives CASTPPAGAGVSGNTIYF.